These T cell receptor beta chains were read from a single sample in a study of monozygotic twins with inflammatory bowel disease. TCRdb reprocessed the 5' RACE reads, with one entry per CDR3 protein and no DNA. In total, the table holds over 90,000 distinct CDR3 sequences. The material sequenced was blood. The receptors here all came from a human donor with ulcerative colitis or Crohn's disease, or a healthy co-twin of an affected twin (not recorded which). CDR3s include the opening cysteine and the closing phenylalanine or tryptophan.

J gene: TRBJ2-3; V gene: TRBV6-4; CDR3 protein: CASSDFQGADTQYF
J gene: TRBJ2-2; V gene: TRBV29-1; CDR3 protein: CSVGGVGGSVGELFF
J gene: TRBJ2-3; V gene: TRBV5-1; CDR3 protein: CASSLDDGNTQYF
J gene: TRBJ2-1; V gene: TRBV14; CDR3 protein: CASSPGLAGGPDYNEQFF
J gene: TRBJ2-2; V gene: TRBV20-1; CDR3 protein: CSARNATSGRIGTGELFF
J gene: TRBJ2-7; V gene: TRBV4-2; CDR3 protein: CASSQTLAESSYEQYF
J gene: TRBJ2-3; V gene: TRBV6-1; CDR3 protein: CASRTYSGGTNTQYF
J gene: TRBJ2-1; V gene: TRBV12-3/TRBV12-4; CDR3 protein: CASSLWGDSYNEQFF
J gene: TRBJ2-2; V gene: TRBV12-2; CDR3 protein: CASRLVLGRTNTGELFF
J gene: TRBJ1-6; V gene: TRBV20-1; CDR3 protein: CSASRQGNSPLHF
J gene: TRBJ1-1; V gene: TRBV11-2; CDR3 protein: CASSLKATGRYSGGAEAFF
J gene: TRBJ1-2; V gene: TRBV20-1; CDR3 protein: CSARGSGTLGYTF
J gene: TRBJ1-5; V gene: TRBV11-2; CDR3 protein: CASSFYTATGLRDQPQHF
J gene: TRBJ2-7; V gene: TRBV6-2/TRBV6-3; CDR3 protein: CASSYSKVGHEGYEQYF
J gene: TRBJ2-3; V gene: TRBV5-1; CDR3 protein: CASSWGTGLTDTQYF
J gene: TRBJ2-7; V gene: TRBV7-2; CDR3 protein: CASSLGPSYEQYF
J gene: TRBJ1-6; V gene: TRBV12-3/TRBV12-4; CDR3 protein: CASSSTGQSSYNSPLHF
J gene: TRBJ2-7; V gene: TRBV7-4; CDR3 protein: CASSLGPGTGYHEQYF
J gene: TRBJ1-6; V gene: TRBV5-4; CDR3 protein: CASSLQGWNSPLHF
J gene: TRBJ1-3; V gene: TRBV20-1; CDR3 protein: CSARDARDITSGNTIYF
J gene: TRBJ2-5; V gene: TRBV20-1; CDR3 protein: CSAAEPPGGPFKETQYF
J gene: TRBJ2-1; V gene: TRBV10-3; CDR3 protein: CAISQGNNEQFF
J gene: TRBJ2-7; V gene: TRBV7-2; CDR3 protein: CASSHRDPYYEQYF
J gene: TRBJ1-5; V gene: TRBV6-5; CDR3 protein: CASSLQGRQPQHF
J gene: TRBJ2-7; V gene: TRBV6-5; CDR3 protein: CASAQLYSYEQYF
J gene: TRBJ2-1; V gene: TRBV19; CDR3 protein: CASSIRGNLFNEQFF
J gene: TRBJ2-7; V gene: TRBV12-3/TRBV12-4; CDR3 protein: CASSFGTGRGEQYF
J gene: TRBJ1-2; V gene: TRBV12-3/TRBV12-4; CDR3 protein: CASSLQDRGVRGYTF
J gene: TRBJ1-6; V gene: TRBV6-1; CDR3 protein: CASTLTGDSPLHF
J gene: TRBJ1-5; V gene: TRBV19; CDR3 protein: CASSSPWGNQPQHF